This T cell receptor (beta chain) was observed in a study of beta chain features in type 1 diabetes. Broader study findings: Shortening of TCRB CDR3s, moderate but significant, appeared in all four CD4+ subsets of Type 1 diabetes patients. Reduced insertions and increased deletions marked VDJ junctions in type 1 diabetes patients.

Expressed TCRB transcripts were sequenced after all isolated RNA was converted to cDNA. Method: immunoSEQ multiplex PCR; TCRdb's copy keeps in-frame clones and lacks some. The sample shows hundreds of thousands of clones, 13% of them seen only once. To note about this clone: Its matching antigen is unknown.

Trimming pared 0 bases from V and 0 bases from J, leaving 12 bases between. CDR3 length equals 16 residues. CDR1 and CDR2 from the germline V gene are SGHRS and YFSETQ. The chain links TRBV5-1 to TRBJ1-2; D call uncertain. This TCR was sampled from a man aged 18 to 30 with type 1 diabetes. Material for sequencing was naive CD4+ T cells from blood. CDR3 nucleotide sequence: TGCGCCAGCAGCTTGGACCCGGCCGTGTCTAACTATGGCTACACCTTC. Translating gives CASSLDPAVSNYGYTF.